This T cell receptor (beta chain) originates from a study of Graves' ophthalmopathy and Graves' hyperthyroidism. In germline, CDR1 is SEHNR, CDR2 FQNEAQ (reference sequence). The CDR3 consists of 16 residues. Study-wide findings and caveats: Most thyroid clonotypes expanded beyond 0.001 frequency were also found in blood.

The authors amplified TCR beta CDR3 regions from RNA transcripts. Second-round multiplex PCR came after first-round RT-PCR with HTBI primers. A single record per CDR3 protein comes from TCRdb applying MiXCR to the multiplex PCR reads. The table includes more than 1,000,000 distinct CDR3 sequences, about 38% detected once. To note about this clonotype: What it binds is unknown. One junction end disagrees with the germline gene, perhaps due to a read error.

The clonotype originates from an adult man with Graves' hyperthyroidism. Sequencing was done on a sample of peripheral blood or thyroid tissue (not recorded which). This chain uses TRBV7-9 with TRBJ2-5, with a weak D call TRBD1 (6 bases). The CDR3 DNA sequence: TGCGCCAGCAGCCAAGGGTGGGCAGGGGACCAAGAGACCCAGTACTTC. The encoded protein is CASSQGWAGDQETQYF.